The 13 T cell receptor beta chains reported below all come from one sample, sequenced in a study of blood T cell repertoires in COVID-19. The method was immunoSEQ multiplex PCR; TCRdb's version includes in-frame clones alone and lacks a portion of them. Seen here are about 200,000 clones, about 82% observed once, and the top ten hold around 6%. Sequences were obtained from PBMCs or T cells enriched from blood (not recorded which). The receptors stem from a man aged 35-49 years with acute COVID-19.

The chain couples TRBV18 to TRBJ1-3; no reliable D call. Trimming removed 6 bases at V and 0 bases at J, with 15 bases between. The germline V gene encodes CDR1 KGHSH and CDR2 LQKENI. The CDR3 is 16 residues long. DNA for the CDR3: TGTGCCAGCTCGACGGGTCGCTCGACCTCTGGAAACACCATATATTTT. Translated: CASSTGRSTSGNTIYF.

The chain carries TRBV3-1 (or the pseudogene TRBV3-2) and TRBJ2-7, with D perhaps TRBD2 (6 bases). The CDR3 runs to 14 residues. V lost 5 bases to trimming and J lost 2 bases, with 13 bases between them. The germline V gene encodes CDR1 LGHDT and CDR2 YNNKEL (reference sequence). Written as DNA, the CDR3 is TGTGCCAGCAGCTACCGGCCGGGGGCCTACGAGCAGTACTTC. This translates into CASSYRPGAYEQYF.

This clone turned up a few times. The chain joins TRBV30 to TRBJ1-2, with D hard to call. Germline lookup yields CDR1 GTSNPN and CDR2 SVGIG (reference sequence). Trimming pared 3 bases from V and 8 bases from J, leaving 7 bases between. CDR3 size: 10 residues. The CDR3 is CAWRRGGYTF. The CDR3 DNA sequence: TGTGCCTGGAGACGGGGAGGCTACACCTTC.

The chain recombines TRBV20-1 with TRBJ1-1, with D hard to call. CDR3 length: 11 residues. V lost 8 bases and J lost 11, with 18 bases in between. The germline gives CDR1 DFQATT, CDR2 SNEGSKA (reference sequence). The chain's CDR3 is CSSTPGIVAFF. CDR3 nucleotides: TGCAGTTCCACCCCGGGTATAGTCGCTTTCTTT.

Here the CDR3 DNA reads TGTGCCAGCAGCCCCCGCGGGGTTTATGGAAACACCATATATTTT. Translated: CASSPRGVYGNTIYF. The chain recombines TRBV5-8 with TRBJ1-3; D is unresolved. Trimming shortened V by 4 bases and J by 3 bases, and 14 bases separated the two germline ends. This CDR3 contains 15 residues. From germline, CDR1 is SGHTS and CDR2 YDEGEE. The variable domain in full, completed from reference TRBV5-8 and TRBJ1-3, reads EAGVTQSPTHLIKTRGQQATLRCSPISGHTSVYWYQQALGLGLQFLLWYDEGEERNRGNFPPRFSGRQFPNYSSELNVNALELEDSALYLCASSPRGVYGNTIYFGEGSWLTVV.

J is TRBJ2-3 and V is TRBV4-1; possible D gene TRBD2, 5 bases. V was trimmed by 6 bases and J by 0 bases, leaving 13 bases between them. Germline lookup yields CDR1 MGHRA and CDR2 YSYEKL. The CDR3 has 15 amino acids. CDR3 amino acids: CASSLFWRSTDTQYF. The DNA for the CDR3 is TGCGCCAGCAGTCTTTTCTGGAGGAGCACAGATACGCAGTATTTT.

Here the CDR3 DNA reads TGTGCCAGCAGTTGGGGGCAGGGTAATCAGCCCCAGCATTTT. Translation gives CASSWGQGNQPQHF. The chain has TRBV28 and TRBJ1-5, with D possibly being TRBD1 (6 bases). The V gene's germline CDR1 is MDHEN and CDR2 SYDVKM. The CDR3 spans 14 residues. The ends were cut back, 4 bases at V and 4 bases at J, with 11 bases in the middle.

The CDR3 nucleotides read TGTGCCAGCAGTTATATAGCGGAGCCCTCCACAGATACGCAGTATTTT. Its translation: CASSYIAEPSTDTQYF. The rearrangement joins TRBV6-2 or TRBV6-3 to TRBJ2-3; TRBD2 is a possible D gene (6 bases). The CDR3 contains 16 residues. CDR1 is MNHEY, CDR2 SVGEGT, per germline. Trimming removed 3 bases from V and 2 bases from J, with 15 bases in between.

The V gene is TRBV9, the J gene TRBJ1-2; 12 positions agree with TRBD1. Trimming took 10 bases from V and 8 from J; bases not matched to a gene: 15. Germline CDR1 SGDLS, CDR2 YYNGEE. This CDR3 has 15 residues. The DNA of the CDR3 is TGTGCCTCTCAAGGGACAGGGGGCAATGGTGTAGGCTACACCTTC. It is translated as CASQGTGGNGVGYTF.

The gene calls are TRBV6-5 and TRBJ2-7; D might be TRBD2 (6 bases). Trimming stripped 7 bases from V and 6 bases from J, with 16 bases between. CDR3 size: 13 residues. CDR1 is MNHEY and CDR2 is SVGAGI in the germline V gene. Here the CDR3 reads CASIKWRDGEQYF. CDR3 sequence (DNA): TGTGCCAGCATCAAGTGGCGGGACGGCGAGCAGTACTTC.

The rearrangement joins TRBV4-3 to TRBJ2-7, with 16 bases identical to TRBD2. The CDR3 loop spans 16 amino acids. Per germline, CDR1 LGHNA and CDR2 YSLEER. V dropped 4 bases and J dropped 2; count of bases not matched to a gene: 2. CDR3 coding DNA: TGCGCCAGCAGCCCGGGACTAGCGGGAGGGGCCTACGAGCAGTACTTC. It is translated as CASSPGLAGGAYEQYF.

V and J are TRBV28 and TRBJ1-1; no clear D gene. Germline-derived CDR1 and CDR2 are MDHEN and SYDVKM. The CDR3 is made up of 13 amino acids. Between the trimmed V and J ends, which lost 5 bases and 1 base, there was a span of 8 bases. The CDR3 nucleotides are TGTGCCAGCAGTCTTCAGCGGAACACTGAAGCTTTCTTT. Protein sequence: CASSLQRNTEAFF.

This chain connects TRBV6-5 to TRBJ1-1; possible D gene TRBD1, 6 bases. The V gene's germline CDR1 is MNHEY and CDR2 SVGAGI. CDR3 length: 11 amino acids. Trimming removed 8 bases from V and 7 bases from J, with 11 bases in between. CDR3 loop: CASFYRDEAFF. The CDR3 DNA follows: TGTGCCAGCTTCTACAGGGATGAAGCTTTCTTT.